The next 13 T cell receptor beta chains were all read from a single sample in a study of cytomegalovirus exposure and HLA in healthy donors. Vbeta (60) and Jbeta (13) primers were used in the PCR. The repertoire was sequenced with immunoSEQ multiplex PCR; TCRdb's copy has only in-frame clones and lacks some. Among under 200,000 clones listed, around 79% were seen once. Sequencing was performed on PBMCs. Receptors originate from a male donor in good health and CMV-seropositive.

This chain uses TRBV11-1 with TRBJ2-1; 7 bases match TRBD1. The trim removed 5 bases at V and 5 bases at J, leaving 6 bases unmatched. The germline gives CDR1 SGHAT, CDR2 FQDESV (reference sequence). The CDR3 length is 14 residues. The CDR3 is CASSLRGQNNEQFF. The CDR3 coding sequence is TGTGCCAGCAGCCTACGGGGACAGAACAATGAGCAGTTCTTC.

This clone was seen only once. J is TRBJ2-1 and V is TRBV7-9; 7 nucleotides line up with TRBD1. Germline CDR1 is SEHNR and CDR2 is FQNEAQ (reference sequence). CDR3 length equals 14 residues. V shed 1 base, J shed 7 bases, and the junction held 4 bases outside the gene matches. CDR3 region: CASSLGKTGNEQFF. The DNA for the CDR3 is TGTGCCAGCAGCTTAGGGAAGACAGGGAATGAGCAGTTCTTC. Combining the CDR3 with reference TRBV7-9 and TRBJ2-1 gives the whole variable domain DTGVSQNPRHKITKRGQNVTFRCDPISEHNRLYWYRQTLGQGPEFLTYFQNEAQLEKSRLLSDRFSAERPKGSFSTLEIQRTEQGDSAMYLCASSLGKTGNEQFFGPGTRLTVL.

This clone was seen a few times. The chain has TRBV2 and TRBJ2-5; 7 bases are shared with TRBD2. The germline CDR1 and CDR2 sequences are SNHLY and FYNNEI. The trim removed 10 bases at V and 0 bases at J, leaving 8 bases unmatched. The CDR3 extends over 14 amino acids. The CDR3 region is CATRRSGDQETQYF. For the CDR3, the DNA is TGTGCCACCCGTAGGAGCGGGGACCAAGAGACCCAGTACTTC.

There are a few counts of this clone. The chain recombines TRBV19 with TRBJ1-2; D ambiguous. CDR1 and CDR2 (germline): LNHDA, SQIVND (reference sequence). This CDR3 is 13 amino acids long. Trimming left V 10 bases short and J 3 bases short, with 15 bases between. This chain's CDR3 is CATSPGKDYGYTF. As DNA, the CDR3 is TGTGCCACCTCTCCGGGTAAGGACTATGGCTACACCTTC.

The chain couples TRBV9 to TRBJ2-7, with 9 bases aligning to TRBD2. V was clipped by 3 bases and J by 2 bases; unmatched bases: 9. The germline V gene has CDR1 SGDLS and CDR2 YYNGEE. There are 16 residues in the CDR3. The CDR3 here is CASSEGTSQFTYEQYF. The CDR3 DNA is TGTGCCAGCAGCGAGGGGACTAGCCAGTTCACCTACGAGCAGTACTTC.

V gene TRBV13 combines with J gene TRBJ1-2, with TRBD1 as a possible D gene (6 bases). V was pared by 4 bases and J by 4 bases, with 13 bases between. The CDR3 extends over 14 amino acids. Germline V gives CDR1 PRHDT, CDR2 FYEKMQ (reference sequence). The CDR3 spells CASSSTGSGYGYTF. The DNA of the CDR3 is TGTGCCAGCAGCTCGACAGGTTCGGGCTATGGCTACACCTTC.

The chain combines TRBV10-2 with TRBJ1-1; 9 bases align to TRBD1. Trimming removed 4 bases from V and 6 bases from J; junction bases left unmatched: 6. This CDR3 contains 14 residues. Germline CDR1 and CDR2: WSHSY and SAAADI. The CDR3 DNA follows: TGCGCCAGCAGTGCCCCAGGACAGGGGTCTGAAGCTTTCTTT. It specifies CASSAPGQGSEAFF.

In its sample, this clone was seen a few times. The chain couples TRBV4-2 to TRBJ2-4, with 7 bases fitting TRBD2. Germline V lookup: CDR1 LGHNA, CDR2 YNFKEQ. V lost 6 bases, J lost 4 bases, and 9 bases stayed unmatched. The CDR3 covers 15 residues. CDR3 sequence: CASSGGGSRKNIQYF. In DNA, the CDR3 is TGTGCCAGCAGTGGGGGGGGATCGAGAAAAAACATTCAGTACTTC.

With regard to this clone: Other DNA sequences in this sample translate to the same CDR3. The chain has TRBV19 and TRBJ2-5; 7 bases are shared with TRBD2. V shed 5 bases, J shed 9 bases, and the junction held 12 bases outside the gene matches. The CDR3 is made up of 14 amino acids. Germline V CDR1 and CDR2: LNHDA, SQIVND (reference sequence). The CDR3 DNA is TGTGCCAGTAGTGCCGTGGGGGGGGTGAGGGCCCAGTACTTC. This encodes CASSAVGGVRAQYF.

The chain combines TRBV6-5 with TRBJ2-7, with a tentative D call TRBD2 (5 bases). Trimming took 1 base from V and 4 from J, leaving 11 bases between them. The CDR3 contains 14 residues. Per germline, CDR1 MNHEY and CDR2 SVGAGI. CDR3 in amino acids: CASSYYGRRYEQYF. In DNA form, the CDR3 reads TGTGCCAGCAGTTACTATGGCAGGAGGTACGAGCAGTACTTC.

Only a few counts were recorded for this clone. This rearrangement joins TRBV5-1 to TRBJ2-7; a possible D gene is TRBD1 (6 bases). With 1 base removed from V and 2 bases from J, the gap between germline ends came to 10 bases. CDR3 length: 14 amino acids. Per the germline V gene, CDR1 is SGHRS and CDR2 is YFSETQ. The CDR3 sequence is CASSLNRDTYEQYF. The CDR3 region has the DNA TGCGCCAGCAGCTTGAACCGGGACACCTACGAGCAGTACTTC.

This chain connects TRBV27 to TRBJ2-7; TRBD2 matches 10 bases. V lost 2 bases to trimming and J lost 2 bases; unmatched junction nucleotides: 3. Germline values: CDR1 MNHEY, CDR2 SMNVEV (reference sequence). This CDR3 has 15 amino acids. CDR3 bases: TGTGCCAGCAGTTTAAGGCTAGCGGGAGCCTACGAGCAGTACTTC. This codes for CASSLRLAGAYEQYF.

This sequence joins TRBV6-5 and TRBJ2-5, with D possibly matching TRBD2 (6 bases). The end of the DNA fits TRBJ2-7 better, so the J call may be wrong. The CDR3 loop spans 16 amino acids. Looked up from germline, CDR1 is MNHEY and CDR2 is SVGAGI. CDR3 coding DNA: TGTGCCAGCAGTTACTCGGCGAGGGGCCCGCGGGGCGAGCAGTACTTC. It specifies CASSYSARGPRGEQYF.